The next 18 T cell receptor beta chains were all read from a single sample in a study of identical twins. TCRdb redid the calling of the 5' RACE reads with MiXCR, one entry per CDR3 protein. The profile shows roughly 720,000 distinct CDR3 sequences, about 20% of them singletons. Another study also made use of these data, one on T cells expressing NK-cell markers.

The sample was PBMCs. The receptors stem from a woman aged 18-29 years in good health.

V is TRBV6-5 and J is TRBJ2-1, with 8 bases that match TRBD2. CDR1 MNHEY and CDR2 SVGAGI come from the germline V gene. V dropped 1 base and J dropped 6; count of bases not matched to a gene: 11. This CDR3 has 17 residues. CDR3 region: CASSYWGGAGESNEQFF. CDR3 in DNA: TGTGCCAGCAGTTACTGGGGCGGAGCGGGAGAAAGCAATGAGCAGTTCTTC.

This clonotype was counted between two and nine times. The chain recombines TRBV6-1 with TRBJ2-7, with D tentatively TRBD1 (6 bases). V was clipped by 7 bases and J by 0 bases, with 13 bases between them. Germline V CDR1 and CDR2: MNHNS, SASEGT. The CDR3 has 14 residues. CDR3 in amino acids: CASTGDLNSYEQYF. The CDR3 DNA sequence: TGTGCCAGCACAGGGGATCTCAACTCCTACGAGCAGTACTTC.

This clonotype was seen ten or more times. The chain's CDR3 is CASRGNNEQFF. In DNA, the CDR3 is TGTGCCAGCAGGGGAAACAATGAGCAGTTCTTC. The rearrangement links TRBV9 to TRBJ2-1; no definite D call. The germline V and J ends were trimmed by 5 bases and 5 bases, with 5 bases remaining between them. The CDR3 totals 11 residues. Germline-derived CDR1 and CDR2 are SGDLS and YYNGEE. Together with reference TRBV9 and TRBJ2-1, the CDR3 gives the full variable domain: DSGVTQTPKHLITATGQRVTLRCSPRSGDLSVYWYQQSLDQGLQFLIQYYNGEERAKGNILERFSAQQFPDLHSELNLSSLELGDSALYFCASRGNNEQFFGPGTRLTVL.

The chain carries TRBV7-9 and TRBJ2-2, with D hard to call. Germline V gene sequence: CDR1 SEHNR, CDR2 FQNEAQ (reference sequence). Trimming pared 5 bases from V and 8 bases from J, leaving 15 bases between. The CDR3 has 14 amino acids. Here the CDR3 DNA reads TGTGCCAGCAGCGTAGTGGTTCCGACGGGGGAGCTGTTTTTT. Protein: CASSVVVPTGELFF.

This clonotype has at least ten counts. The chain is built from TRBV5-1 and TRBJ2-1; 10 bases fit TRBD2. From germline, CDR1 is SGHRS and CDR2 YFSETQ. V trimming: 4 bases; J trimming: 1 base; junction bases outside the gene matches: 8. The CDR3 is made up of 17 amino acids. The CDR3 here is CASSPLAGEGSYNEQFF. CDR3 nucleotides: TGCGCCAGCAGCCCCCTAGCGGGAGAGGGGTCCTACAATGAGCAGTTCTTC.

This clonotype was counted at least ten times. The chain has TRBV12-3 or TRBV12-4 and TRBJ2-7; no reliable D call. V was clipped by 1 base and J by 3 bases, with 7 bases between them. This CDR3 spans 13 amino acids. CDR3 nucleotides: TGTGCCAGCAGTTTAGTGGACGTCTACGAGCAGTACTTC. Its translation is CASSLVDVYEQYF.

This clonotype has ten or more counts. V usage is TRBV20-1 and J usage is TRBJ2-1; unclear D gene. Looked up from germline, CDR1 is DFQATT and CDR2 is SNEGSKA (reference sequence). This CDR3 is built from 12 residues. For the CDR3, the DNA is TGCAGCTTAGGCGTCTCCTACAATGAGCAGTTCTTC. It is translated as CSLGVSYNEQFF.

A few counts support this clonotype. The J gene is TRBJ2-5, the V gene TRBV29-1; D is uncertain. The CDR3 runs 12 residues. V lost 4 bases, J lost 1 base, and 7 bases lay in between. Germline V gives CDR1 SQVTM, CDR2 ANQGSEA. CDR3 bases: TGCAGCGTTGCTGCGTTCCAAGAGACCCAGTACTTC. Protein sequence: CSVAAFQETQYF.

The chain couples TRBV6-1 to TRBJ1-2; D uncertain. The CDR3 extends over 14 amino acids. Deletions cut 4 bases from V and 4 bases from J, with 13 bases between. In germline, CDR1 is MNHNS, CDR2 SASEGT. CDR3 loop: CASSVNTRTYGYTF. CDR3 DNA: TGTGCCAGCAGTGTTAACACGCGAACCTATGGCTACACCTTC.

In this sample, this clonotype turned up a few times. V and J are TRBV5-1 and TRBJ2-1; 10 positions agree with TRBD2. This CDR3 spans 19 amino acids. V lost 0 bases, J lost 0 bases, and 9 bases stayed unmatched. Germline V gene data show CDR1 as SGHRS and CDR2 as YFSETQ. CDR3 coding DNA: TGCGCCAGCAGCTTGGAGGTAGCGGGGGGCCGTAGCTCCTACAATGAGCAGTTCTTC. Translating gives CASSLEVAGGRSSYNEQFF.

The rearrangement links TRBV5-5 to TRBJ2-5; 7 bases are a match to TRBD2. J gave up 3 bases and V 4 bases, and 15 bases lay outside the gene matches. The CDR3 is made up of 17 amino acids. Germline V lookup: CDR1 SGHKS, CDR2 YYEKEE (reference sequence). The CDR3 region is CASSLRGAGTKEETQYF. DNA of the CDR3: TGTGCCAGCAGCCTGCGCGGAGCGGGAACAAAAGAAGAGACCCAGTACTTC.

The rearrangement links TRBV20-1 to TRBJ1-3, with TRBD1 matching over 7 bases. Looked up from germline, CDR1 is DFQATT and CDR2 is SNEGSKA (reference sequence). This CDR3 contains 17 residues. V gave up 6 bases and J gave up 1 base; unmatched junction bases: 15. The CDR3: CSARGAGEGLSGNTIYF. Written as DNA, the CDR3 is TGCAGTGCCAGGGGGGCCGGGGAAGGGTTATCTGGAAACACCATATATTTT.

This clonotype has only a few counts. J is TRBJ1-1 and V is TRBV25-1, with a weak D call TRBD1 (5 bases). Germline CDR1 is MGHDK and CDR2 is SYGVNS. Trimming cost V 1 base and J 4 bases, with 19 bases left between them. The CDR3 length is 17 residues. CDR3: CASSESGTLSGSTEAFF. In nucleotides, the CDR3 is TGTGCCAGCAGTGAATCCGGGACCCTAAGTGGGAGCACTGAAGCTTTCTTT.

The rearrangement links TRBV7-8 to TRBJ1-1; D unclear. V was shortened by 7 bases and J by 1 base, with 13 bases between the two germline ends. Germline CDR1 and CDR2: SGHVS and FQNEAQ. There are 14 residues in the CDR3. CDR3 region: CASKDGLSNTEAFF. CDR3 bases: TGTGCCAGCAAAGACGGACTTTCGAACACTGAAGCTTTCTTT.

This clonotype has more than one count but fewer than ten. The gene calls are TRBV12-5 and TRBJ2-5; D not certain. Germline CDR1 reads LGHNT; CDR2 reads FRNRAP. Trimming removed 4 bases at V and 4 bases at J, with 13 bases between. The CDR3 extends over 14 amino acids. CDR3 coding DNA: TGTGCTAGTGGTTCCCCCAGAAGGAGAGAGACCCAGTACTTC. This sequence encodes CASGSPRRRETQYF.

The chain is built from TRBV2 and TRBJ2-5, with D perhaps TRBD2 (5 bases). The germline gives CDR1 SNHLY, CDR2 FYNNEI. V dropped 6 bases and J dropped 5 bases, with 13 bases sitting between them. This CDR3 is built from 13 residues. CDR3: CASRLRVGETQYF. CDR3 nucleotide sequence: TGTGCCAGCAGACTGAGGGTTGGGGAGACCCAGTACTTC.

V gene TRBV10-1 combines with J gene TRBJ2-4; 7 bases match TRBD2. The length of the CDR3 is 15 residues. The germline CDR1 and CDR2 sequences are WNHNN and SYGVQD (reference sequence). The trim removed 2 bases at V and 3 bases at J, leaving 4 bases unmatched. CDR3 coding DNA: TGCGCCAGCAGTGAGCGGGGAGGGGTCAAAAACATTCAGTACTTC. Amino acids: CASSERGGVKNIQYF.

This clonotype was seen a handful of times. The J gene is TRBJ2-6, the V gene TRBV25-1; D is unresolved. The length of the CDR3 is 15 residues. The V end lost 1 base, the J end lost 4 bases, and 8 bases lay between the germline ends. Germline V gene data show CDR1 as MGHDK and CDR2 as SYGVNS. The CDR3 sequence: CASSEFSGGANVLTF. The CDR3 DNA reads as TGTGCCAGCAGTGAATTCTCAGGAGGGGCCAACGTCCTGACTTTC.